The subject of this entry is one T cell receptor beta chain. These data originate in a study of T cell repertoires in ileal Crohn's disease. Regarding time point: inflamed ileum from the surgical specimen. CDR3 length: 12 residues. Germline values: CDR1 SNHLY, CDR2 FYNNEI. V was trimmed by 5 bases and J by 3 bases, leaving 4 bases between them. Using immunoSEQ multiplex PCR, the repertoire was profiled, and TCRdb retains in-frame clones only, with some absent. The table lists several thousand clones, over 90% of them singletons. This TCR derives from an adult with Crohn's disease. The rearrangement joins TRBV2 to TRBJ2-2; D is unclear. The sample taken for sequencing was ileal tissue. CDR3 DNA sequence: TGTGCCAGCAGTATCGACACCGGGGAGCTGTTTTTT. The encoded protein is CASSIDTGELFF.